This T cell receptor (beta chain) was documented in a study of T cells in Graves' hyperthyroidism and ophthalmopathy. As for this clonotype: One junction end disagrees with the germline gene, perhaps due to a read error.

RNA transcripts provided the source from which TCR beta CDR3 regions were amplified. First-round RT-PCR with HTBI primers amplified the TCR CDR3 region. TCRdb fed the multiplex PCR reads into MiXCR, producing one record per CDR3 protein. Counted here are about 660,000 distinct CDR3 sequences, 45% occurring once; the ten biggest clones make up roughly 6.5%. CDR1 is SGHVS, CDR2 FQNEAQ, per germline. The CDR3 is 13 residues long. Exclusion followed for patients with uncontrolled infection, other autoimmune disease, pregnancy or lactation. Used for diagnoses were clinical symptoms, serum thyroxine and TRAb, thyroid ultrasound and orbital computed tomography.

The clonotype was recovered from an adult man with Graves' disease, either hyperthyroidism or ophthalmopathy (not recorded which). Sequenced sample: peripheral blood or thyroid tissue (not recorded which). J is TRBJ1-1 and V is TRBV7-8; 9 nucleotides line up with TRBD1. The CDR3 coding sequence is TGTGCCAGCAGCCGCACAGGGGGCACTGAAGCTTCCTTT. Protein sequence: CASSRTGGTEASF.